This is a list of T cell receptor beta chains from one sample in a study of beta chain features in type 1 diabetes. Sequencing used immunoSEQ multiplex PCR; TCRdb keeps in-frame clones, though not all of them. This sample has 400,000 to 600,000 clones, with approximately 30% found just once. The sequencing sample was made of naive CD4+ T cells from blood. The receptors were gathered from a man between 18 and 29 years old in good health. Each CDR3 is given with its conserved first and last residue. Each record gives: clone size, D gene, V gene, J gene, CDR3 DNA, CDR3 protein. D genes are given only for firm matches. Some rows have no size entry. The others give once, few or many, or a class for an expanded clone.

abundance: .
d_gene: .
v_gene: TRBV15
j_gene: TRBJ2-6
CDR3nt: TGTGCCACCAGCAGAGGAGGGTCTGGGGCCAACGTCCTGACTTTC
CDR3aa: CATSRGGSGANVLTF

abundance: few
d_gene: .
v_gene: TRBV29-1
j_gene: TRBJ1-5
CDR3nt: TGCAGCGTTGGTGAAGGTCAGCCCCAGCATTTT
CDR3aa: CSVGEGQPQHF

abundance: .
d_gene: .
v_gene: TRBV27
j_gene: TRBJ2-2
CDR3nt: TGTGCCAGCACCCCTGCCTCCGATACCGGGGAGCTGTTTTTT
CDR3aa: CASTPASDTGELFF

abundance: .
d_gene: .
v_gene: TRBV20-1
j_gene: TRBJ2-5
CDR3nt: TGCAGTGACAGGGTGGTGGAGACCCAGTACTTC
CDR3aa: CSDRVVETQYF

abundance: .
d_gene: TRBD2
v_gene: TRBV11-2
j_gene: TRBJ2-1
CDR3nt: TGTGCCAGCAGACTCCACTGGACTAGCGATTTCTACAATGAGCAGTTCTTC
CDR3aa: CASRLHWTSDFYNEQFF

abundance: .
d_gene: .
v_gene: TRBV19
j_gene: TRBJ1-5
CDR3nt: TGTGCCAGTAGTATCGTCCCAGGTTTGGGTTCACAGCCCCAGCATTTT
CDR3aa: CASSIVPGLGSQPQHF

abundance: .
d_gene: TRBD1
v_gene: TRBV5-4
j_gene: TRBJ2-1
CDR3nt: TGTGCCAGCAGCTTGTCCAGTACAGGGGCGGCTGAGCAGTTCTTC
CDR3aa: CASSLSSTGAAEQFF

abundance: .
d_gene: .
v_gene: TRBV5-1
j_gene: TRBJ2-5
CDR3nt: TGCGCCAGCAGCTTGGCCGGGACGCCTCAAGAGACCCAGTACTTC
CDR3aa: CASSLAGTPQETQYF

abundance: few
d_gene: TRBD1
v_gene: TRBV4-1
j_gene: TRBJ2-2
CDR3nt: TGCGCCAGCAGCCGACTACAGGGGCGTACCGGGGAGCTGTTTTTT
CDR3aa: CASSRLQGRTGELFF

abundance: .
d_gene: .
v_gene: TRBV25-1
j_gene: TRBJ2-3
CDR3nt: TGTGCCAGCAGTGATAGACCCCTCGGTACGCAGTATTTT
CDR3aa: CASSDRPLGTQYF

abundance: .
d_gene: .
v_gene: TRBV18
j_gene: TRBJ2-7
CDR3nt: TGTGCCAGCCACGTTACCGGGACAAGCTACGAGCAGTACTTC
CDR3aa: CASHVTGTSYEQYF

abundance: few
d_gene: .
v_gene: TRBV23-1
j_gene: TRBJ2-3
CDR3nt: TGCGCCAGCAGTCAATTAAAGCGGACCACAGATACGCAGTATTTT
CDR3aa: CASSQLKRTTDTQYF